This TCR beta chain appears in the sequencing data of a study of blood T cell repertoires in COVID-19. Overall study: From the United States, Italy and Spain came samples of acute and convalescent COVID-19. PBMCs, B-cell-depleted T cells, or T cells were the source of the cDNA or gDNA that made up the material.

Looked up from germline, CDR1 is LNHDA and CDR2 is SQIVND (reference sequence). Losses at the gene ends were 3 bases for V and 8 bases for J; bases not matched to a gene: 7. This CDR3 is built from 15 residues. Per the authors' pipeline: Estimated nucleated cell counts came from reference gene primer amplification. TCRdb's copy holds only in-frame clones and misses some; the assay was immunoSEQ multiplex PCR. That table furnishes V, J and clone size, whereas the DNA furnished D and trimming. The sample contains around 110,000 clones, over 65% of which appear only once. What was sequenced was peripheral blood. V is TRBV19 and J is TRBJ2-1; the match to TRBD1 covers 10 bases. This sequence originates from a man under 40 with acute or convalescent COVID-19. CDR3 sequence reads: CASSMMGTGVDEQFF. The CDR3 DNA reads TGTGCCAGTAGTATGATGGGGACAGGGGTCGATGAGCAGTTCTTC.